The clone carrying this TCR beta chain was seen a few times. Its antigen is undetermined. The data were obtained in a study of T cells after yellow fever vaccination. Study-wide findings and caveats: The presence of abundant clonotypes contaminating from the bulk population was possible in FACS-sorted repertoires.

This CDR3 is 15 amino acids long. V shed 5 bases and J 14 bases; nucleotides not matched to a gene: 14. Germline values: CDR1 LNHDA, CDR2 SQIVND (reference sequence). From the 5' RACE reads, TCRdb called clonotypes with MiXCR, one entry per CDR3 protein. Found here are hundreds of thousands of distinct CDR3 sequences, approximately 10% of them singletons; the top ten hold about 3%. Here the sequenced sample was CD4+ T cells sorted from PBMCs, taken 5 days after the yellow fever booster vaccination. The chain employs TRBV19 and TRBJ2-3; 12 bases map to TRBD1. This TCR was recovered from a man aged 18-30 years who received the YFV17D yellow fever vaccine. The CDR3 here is CASSVNRDRGHNRYF. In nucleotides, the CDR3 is TGTGCCAGTAGTGTAAACCGGGACAGGGGGCATAATCGGTATTTT.